This T cell receptor (beta chain) was identified in a study of CD8+CD57+ T cells in acquired aplastic anemia (dated by TCRdb to the late 2010s). For context, the study as a whole: A mean of around 3.2 ug of DNA, ranging from 0.2 to 27.4 ug, was extracted from sorted CD4+ and CD8+ cells. CD8+CD57+ expansion was defined as frequency above the mean frequency observed in healthy subjects. Study-level results and caveats: Around 30 CD8+ CDR3 sequences were shared between patients and controls but appeared highly expressed in patients and within their immunodominant clones. CD8+ Simpson's diversity did not differ significantly between patients and healthy controls (P=0.060).

Concerning this clonotype itself: Its antigen target is currently unknown. The sample holds no much larger clone one base away, and base qualities are not on file.

Based on the germline V gene, the CDR1 and CDR2 sequences are MNHNS and SASEGT. Reading from cysteine to phenylalanine, the CDR3 counts 13 amino acids. This entry keeps only the CDR3 DNA: 39 bases, framed from base 1. The germline V end is reduced by 3 bases and the J end by 9 bases; junction bases left unmatched: 0. Patients chosen for sequencing had shown expansion of CD8+CD57+ cells by flow cytometry. Every patient had a diagnosis of severe acquired aplastic anemia based on International Study of Aplastic Anemia and Agranulocytosis and Camitta criteria. No patient had received any therapy when blood was sampled. TCR repertoires of sorted CD4+ and CD8+ blood T cells from severe aplastic anemia patients and healthy subjects were deep-sequenced in the study. In the USA, patient enrollment took place under clinicaltrials.gov protocols 00001620, 01623167, 00001397, 00071045, 00081523 and 00961064. Ficoll-Paque density gradient centrifugation was used to isolate peripheral blood mononuclear cells. Before DNA was extracted, CD4+ and CD8+ T cells were sorted using either FACS or magnetic beads.

Profiling of TCR beta VDJ combinations and CDR3 sequences used genomic DNA as the template. An Illumina HiSeq 2000 was the platform used for TCR repertoire sequencing. For the original study's pipeline: TRBV/TRBJ rearrangement plots, CDR3 size and DJ length profiles, and Simpson's diversity index were used to assess repertoires. The immunodominant clone was defined as the most abundant DNA sequence in deep sequencing data. CDR3 amino acid sequences were screened for sharing across subjects and were compared with published repertoires and the VDJdb database. The public reads were reanalyzed by TCRdb: fastp trimming at Q25, MiXCR alignment, in-frame beta chains only. Each record represents a unique CDR3 protein, reported with the most common genes and DNA among its rows. The authors' filters were not applied to this entry. Present in this sample are about 200,000 distinct CDR3 sequences, more than 55% of which were seen just once. Of the sample, roughly 61% is held by the ten largest clones.

The sample comprised sorted CD4+, CD8+, or CD8+CD57+ T cells (not recorded which) from PBMCs. The chain employs TRBV6-1 and TRBJ1-6; 9 nucleotides in the junction match TRBD1. This receptor was taken from a human donor with aplastic anemia. The CDR3 region: CASSETGGSPLHF. The DNA sequence reads TGTGCCAGCAGTGAGACAGGGGGTTCACCCCTCCACTTT.